This T cell receptor beta chain was sequenced for a study of vaccination and CD4 T cells after COVID-19. Background on the study: The makeup of the convalescents was six males and four females, two of them Hispanic. Study-wide points: The median number of SARS-CoV-2-reactive clonotypes increased from around 20 to 38, a change that did not reach significance.

A word on this clonotype: Antigen: not known.

Sequenced with the Oncomine TCR Beta short-read assay was DNA taken from cultured CD4+ T cells. Each CDR3 protein gets one entry after TCRdb re-called the PCR reads with MiXCR. The repertoire holds 5,000 to 8,000 distinct CDR3 sequences, with roughly 18% as singletons. Per the germline V gene, CDR1 is SGHNT and CDR2 is YENEEA. The CDR3 covers 17 residues. The germline V and J ends were trimmed by 0 bases and 3 bases, with 18 bases remaining between them. Indicated treatment: roughly 11-day PBMC culture with coronavirus spike peptide pools or control peptides (ViraFEST assay). This TCR was sampled from a human donor who had recovered from COVID-19. The source material was CD4+ T cells from blood, cultured in vitro. This sequence joins TRBV11-3 and TRBJ2-7; no firm D call. Here the CDR3 reads CASSLDGAGSNYYEQYF. In DNA, the CDR3 is TGTGCCAGCAGCTTAGATGGAGCAGGCTCCAACTACTACGAGCAGTACTTC. Together with reference TRBV11-3 and TRBJ2-7, the CDR3 gives the full variable domain: EAGVVQSPRYKIIEKKQPVAFWCNPISGHNTLYWYLQNLGQGPELLIRYENEEAVDDSQLPKDRFSAERLKGVDSTLKIQPAELGDSAVYLCASSLDGAGSNYYEQYFGPGTRLTVT.